A single sample is the source of the 21 T cell receptor beta chains below, sequenced in a study of T cell responses to AZD1222 COVID-19 vaccine. Profiling relied on immunoSEQ multiplex PCR, and the TCRdb table lists in-frame clones only, not all of them. The data show 70,000 to 85,000 clones, with about 80% seen just once and approximately 1.3% held by the top ten. The sequences come from peripheral blood, collected 28 days after the second AZD1222 dose. The source is an adult who received the AZD1222 COVID-19 vaccine.

The gene calls are TRBV5-1 and TRBJ2-1; TRBD1 aligns across 7 bases. CDR3 length: 16 residues. The V gene's germline CDR1 is SGHRS and CDR2 YFSETQ. V gave up 4 bases and J gave up 2 bases; unmatched junction bases: 9. The CDR3 spells CASSPSGTVTYNEQFF. As DNA, the CDR3 is TGCGCCAGCAGCCCGTCCGGGACAGTAACCTACAATGAGCAGTTCTTC.

The CDR3 DNA reads as TGCGCCAGCAGCTTGGTGACAGCCTCTAGCACAGATACGCAGTATTTT. Translating gives CASSLVTASSTDTQYF. The chain uses TRBV5-1 and TRBJ2-3, with D tentatively TRBD1 (5 bases). With 0 bases removed from V and 0 bases from J, the gap between germline ends came to 11 bases. The CDR3 sequence is 16 residues long. Germline V gives CDR1 SGHRS, CDR2 YFSETQ. The full variable domain, its missing parts supplied by reference TRBV5-1 and TRBJ2-3, is KAGVTQTPRYLIKTRGQQVTLSCSPISGHRSVSWYQQTPGQGLQFLFEYFSETQRNKGNFPGRFSGRQFSNSRSEMNVSTLELGDSALYLCASSLVTASSTDTQYFGPGTRLTVL.

The chain combines TRBV3-1 (or the pseudogene TRBV3-2) with TRBJ2-3; the D gene is possibly TRBD2 (6 bases). From germline, CDR1 is LGHDT and CDR2 YNNKEL (reference sequence). V shed 3 bases and J shed 0 bases, with 16 bases lying between them. The CDR3 consists of 17 residues. CDR3 sequence: CASSQGGSGGSTDTQYF. The CDR3 bases are TGTGCCAGCAGCCAGGGAGGCAGCGGAGGGAGCACAGATACGCAGTATTTT.

This clone has more than one count but fewer than ten. This rearrangement joins TRBV5-1 to TRBJ2-2; D is unresolved. V lost 1 base and J lost 7, with 5 bases in between. The CDR3 runs 12 residues. Per the germline V gene, CDR1 is SGHRS and CDR2 is YFSETQ. CDR3 region: CASSLNNGELFF. Written as DNA, the CDR3 is TGCGCCAGCAGCTTGAATAACGGGGAGCTGTTTTTT.

The chain has TRBV30 and TRBJ2-7; D gene uncertain. Trimming removed 0 bases from V and 0 bases from J, with 6 bases in between. The CDR3 runs to 13 residues. The germline V gene encodes CDR1 GTSNPN and CDR2 SVGIG (reference sequence). CDR3 sequence reads: CAWSVGSSYEQYF. The CDR3 nucleotides read TGTGCCTGGAGTGTTGGAAGCTCCTACGAGCAGTACTTC.

The chain is built from TRBV9 and TRBJ1-6; D gene ambiguous. With 0 bases removed from V and 8 bases from J, the gap between germline ends came to 9 bases. There are 14 residues in the CDR3. Looked up from germline, CDR1 is SGDLS and CDR2 is YYNGEE. The CDR3 coding sequence is TGTGCCAGCAGCGTAGGTGGTAGGGATTCACCCCTCCACTTT. This sequence encodes CASSVGGRDSPLHF. Supplemented by reference TRBV9 and TRBJ1-6, the full variable domain reads DSGVTQTPKHLITATGQRVTLRCSPRSGDLSVYWYQQSLDQGLQFLIQYYNGEERAKGNILERFSAQQFPDLHSELNLSSLELGDSALYFCASSVGGRDSPLHFGNGTRLTVT.

This chain connects TRBV12-3 or TRBV12-4 to TRBJ2-1; 7 bases are a match to TRBD1. This CDR3 is 13 amino acids long. Unmatched junction bases numbered 8, after V lost 7 bases and J lost 8 bases. The chain's CDR3 is CASTVTGAHEQFF. The CDR3 region has the DNA TGTGCCAGCACCGTTACAGGGGCCCATGAGCAGTTCTTC.

The chain has TRBV4-3 and TRBJ1-1; D gene unclear. The V gene's germline CDR1 is LGHNA and CDR2 YSLEER. Trimming took 0 bases from V and 3 from J, leaving 5 bases between them. This CDR3 has 13 amino acids. The CDR3 nucleotides are TGCGCCAGCAGCCAAGATAGGGACACTGAAGCTTTCTTT. Protein product: CASSQDRDTEAFF.

This clone was counted once. The chain employs TRBV25-1 and TRBJ1-1, with a weak D call TRBD1 (5 bases). Germline CDR1 and CDR2: MGHDK and SYGVNS. V was clipped by 2 bases and J by 2 bases, with 12 bases between them. The CDR3 runs 15 residues. Here the CDR3 reads CASSERRRGNTEAFF. Written as DNA, the CDR3 is TGTGCCAGCAGTGAACGGAGAAGGGGCAACACTGAAGCTTTCTTT.

V usage is TRBV12-3 or TRBV12-4 and J usage is TRBJ1-1; D perhaps matches TRBD1 (5 bases). The CDR3 has 13 residues. V lost 6 bases to trimming and J lost 6 bases, with 14 bases between them. This CDR3 reads CASRTEGRAEAFF. CDR3 bases: TGTGCCAGCAGGACAGAGGGGAGGGCTGAAGCTTTCTTT.

The CDR3 sequence: CASSLQQLLGEQYF. The CDR3 DNA follows: TGTGCCAGCAGTCTTCAGCAATTATTGGGGGAGCAGTACTTC. The chain links TRBV6-2 or TRBV6-3 to TRBJ2-7; D is ambiguous. Trimming cost V 5 bases and J 7 bases, with 18 bases left between them. CDR1 is MNHEY and CDR2 is SVGEGT in the germline V gene. The CDR3 consists of 14 residues.

The V and J genes are TRBV6-5 and TRBJ1-4; no reliable D call. V lost 5 bases and J lost 6, with 10 bases in between. Looked up from germline, CDR1 is MNHEY and CDR2 is SVGAGI. This CDR3 is built from 13 residues. CDR3 bases: TGTGCCAGCAGTCCCGGCCCCGATGAAAAACTGTTTTTT. Translating gives CASSPGPDEKLFF.

The V gene is TRBV4-2, the J gene TRBJ1-4; 8 nucleotides agree with TRBD1. Unmatched junction bases numbered 21, after V lost 1 base and J lost 14 bases. Looked up from germline, CDR1 is LGHNA and CDR2 is YNFKEQ. The CDR3 extends over 18 amino acids. Here the CDR3 reads CASSQAPLGTGLKRGLFF. The CDR3 nucleotides are TGTGCCAGCAGCCAAGCACCCTTGGGGACAGGTCTAAAGAGGGGCCTGTTTTTT.

V and J are TRBV18 and TRBJ2-5; no firm D call. Germline assignment: CDR1 KGHSH and CDR2 LQKENI. V lost 0 bases and J 1 base, leaving 6 bases between the germline ends. The CDR3 runs to 14 residues. In DNA, the CDR3 is TGTGCCAGCTCACCACCGAGCAGCCAAGAGACCCAGTACTTC. Encoded protein: CASSPPSSQETQYF.

The J gene is TRBJ2-7, the V gene TRBV11-1; either TRBD1 or TRBD2 may supply D (5 bases each). CDR3 length: 13 amino acids. V was shortened by 6 bases and J by 9 bases, with 18 bases between the two germline ends. CDR1 and CDR2 (germline): SGHAT, FQDESV (reference sequence). CDR3 bases: TGTGCCAGCAGTTCCGGGACCTCCGAGTGGCAGTACTTC. Protein product: CASSSGTSEWQYF.

This chain links TRBV7-8 with TRBJ1-4, with TRBD1 identical over 7 bases. V gave up 4 bases and J gave up 2 bases; unmatched junction bases: 4. The CDR3 consists of 15 residues. Germline loops: CDR1 SGHVS, CDR2 FQNEAQ. The CDR3 DNA follows: TGTGCCAGCAGCTCAGAGGGGGCGACTAATGAAAAACTGTTTTTT. Translating it yields CASSSEGATNEKLFF.

The chain has TRBV27 and TRBJ2-7; 11 nucleotides agree with TRBD2. Germline CDR1 is MNHEY and CDR2 is SMNVEV (reference sequence). With V trimmed by 8 bases and J by 4 bases, 10 bases remained unmatched. The CDR3 loop spans 15 amino acids. The CDR3 loop reads CASGLSGREPYEQYF. Here the CDR3 DNA reads TGTGCCAGCGGACTTAGCGGGAGGGAACCTTACGAGCAGTACTTC.

This chain joins TRBV5-1 and TRBJ1-6; D unclear. The CDR3 contains 13 residues. CDR1 SGHRS and CDR2 YFSETQ come from the germline V gene. V was shortened by 0 bases and J by 7 bases, with 5 bases between the two germline ends. CDR3 residues: CASSLESNSPLHF. CDR3 DNA sequence: TGCGCCAGCAGCTTGGAATCAAATTCACCCCTCCACTTT. Filled out from reference TRBV5-1 and TRBJ1-6, the complete variable domain reads KAGVTQTPRYLIKTRGQQVTLSCSPISGHRSVSWYQQTPGQGLQFLFEYFSETQRNKGNFPGRFSGRQFSNSRSEMNVSTLELGDSALYLCASSLESNSPLHFGNGTRLTVT.

This chain joins TRBV3-1 (or the pseudogene TRBV3-2) and TRBJ1-2, with TRBD1 matching over 11 bases. The CDR3 is 15 amino acids. CDR1 is LGHDT, CDR2 YNNKEL, per germline (reference sequence). With 3 bases clipped from V and 1 base from J, the junction kept 1 base outside the gene matches. CDR3 sequence: CASSQGTGGNYGYTF. CDR3 nucleotide sequence: TGTGCCAGCAGCCAGGGGACAGGGGGTAACTATGGCTACACCTTC.

This clone was counted a single time. CDR3 nucleotide sequence: TGTGCCAGCAGCTTGGGGGACAGGCGTACCTATAATTCACCCCTCCACTTT. It translates to CASSLGDRRTYNSPLHF. The chain recombines TRBV7-8 with TRBJ1-6; 8 positions match TRBD1. The V and J ends lost 3 bases and 2 bases, in that order; junction bases with no gene match: 6. Germline V CDR1 and CDR2: SGHVS, FQNEAQ. The CDR3 consists of 17 residues.

The chain combines TRBV27 with TRBJ2-3; D possibly corresponds to TRBD1 (6 bases). Germline V lookup: CDR1 MNHEY, CDR2 SMNVEV (reference sequence). The CDR3 extends over 15 amino acids. V was clipped by 7 bases and J by 0 bases, with 14 bases between them. CDR3 protein: CASTGTHTSTDTQYF. The CDR3 region has the DNA TGTGCCAGCACCGGGACACACACTAGCACAGATACGCAGTATTTT.